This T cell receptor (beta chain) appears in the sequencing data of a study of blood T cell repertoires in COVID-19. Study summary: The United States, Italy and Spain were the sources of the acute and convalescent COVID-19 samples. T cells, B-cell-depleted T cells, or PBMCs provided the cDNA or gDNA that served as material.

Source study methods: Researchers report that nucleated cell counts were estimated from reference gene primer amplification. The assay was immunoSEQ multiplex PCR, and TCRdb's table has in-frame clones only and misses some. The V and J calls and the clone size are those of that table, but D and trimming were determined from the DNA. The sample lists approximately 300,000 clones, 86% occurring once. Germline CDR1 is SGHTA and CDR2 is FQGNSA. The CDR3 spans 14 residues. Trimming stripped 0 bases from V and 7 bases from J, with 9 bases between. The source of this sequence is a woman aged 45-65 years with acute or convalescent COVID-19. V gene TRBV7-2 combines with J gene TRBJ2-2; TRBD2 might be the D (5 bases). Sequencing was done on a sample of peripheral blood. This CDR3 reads CASSLAGEVGELFF. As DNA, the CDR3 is TGTGCCAGCAGCTTAGCGGGAGAGGTCGGGGAGCTGTTTTTT.